This TCR beta chain was retrieved from a study of blood T cell repertoires in COVID-19. Study-level background: PBMCs, B-cell-depleted T cells, or T cells were the source of the cDNA or gDNA that made up the material.

Only a few counts were recorded for this clone. This CDR3 spans 14 amino acids. After removal of 5 bases from V and 9 bases from J, the junction contained 9 bases not matched to a gene. CDR1 is SGHTA and CDR2 is FQGNSA in the germline V gene. Clones were read by immunoSEQ multiplex PCR, and TCRdb kept only the in-frame ones, dropping some. The data contain about 68,000 clones, roughly 85% of them seen just once; the ten biggest clones take up approximately 3.6%. This clonotype was obtained from a woman aged 50 to 60 with COVID-19, enrolled during active disease. V is TRBV7-2 and J is TRBJ2-5; TRBD2 matches 10 bases. What was sequenced was peripheral blood. The CDR3: CASSPSLAGGSQYF. The CDR3 region has the DNA TGTGCCAGCAGCCCGAGCTTAGCGGGAGGATCCCAGTACTTC.